This T cell receptor (beta chain) was sequenced for a study of cytotoxic CD8 clonotypes in ibrutinib-treated CLL. Assay: immunoSEQ multiplex PCR; the TCRdb copy retains only in-frame clones and omits some. The sample gives tens of thousands of clones, more than 70% of which show up once; over 5% is in the top ten. The sample in question was PBMCs, obtained before ibrutinib treatment. This sequence was found in a human donor with chronic lymphocytic leukemia.

CDR3 in DNA: TGTGCCAGCAGCGTAGTACCGGGACAGATGAACACCGGGGAGCTGTTTTTT. As protein: CASSVVPGQMNTGELFF. The chain links TRBV9 to TRBJ2-2, with 7 bases that match TRBD1. V trimming: 0 bases; J trimming: 1 base; junction bases outside the gene matches: 6. Germline V gene data show CDR1 as SGDLS and CDR2 as YYNGEE. The CDR3 is 17 amino acids.